A single sample gave rise to the 3 T cell receptor beta chains below, sequenced in a study of blood T cell repertoires in COVID-19. The table came from immunoSEQ multiplex PCR; TCRdb's copy has only in-frame clones and leaves some out. The sample includes under 250,000 clones, 70% to 90% seen only once; the top ten take about 9.1%. The sample comprised PBMCs or T cells enriched from blood (not recorded which). These receptors were taken from a woman between 50 and 59 years old with acute COVID-19.

This clone was counted a few times. The genes are TRBV19 and TRBJ1-6, with D unclear. This CDR3 region has 17 residues. Germline CDR1 is LNHDA and CDR2 is SQIVND (reference sequence). The V and J ends lost 7 bases and 7 bases respectively, with 23 bases between them. The CDR3 sequence is CASNLGVSVMKNSPLHF. CDR3 DNA sequence: TGTGCCAGTAATCTGGGCGTCTCAGTTATGAAAAATTCACCCCTCCACTTT.

The chain employs TRBV28 and TRBJ1-5, with D hard to call. The V and J ends lost 5 bases and 4 bases respectively, with 9 bases between them. This CDR3 region has 13 residues. Per germline, CDR1 MDHEN and CDR2 SYDVKM. CDR3 nucleotide sequence: TGTGCCAGCAGTAGGACGGGGAATCAGCCCCAGCATTTT. Protein product: CASSRTGNQPQHF.

This chain connects TRBV5-4 to TRBJ2-5, with 7 bases that match TRBD1. The length of the CDR3 is 15 residues. V trimming: 0 bases; J trimming: 5 bases; junction bases outside the gene matches: 7. The V gene's germline CDR1 is SGHNT and CDR2 YYREEE (reference sequence). The CDR3, as DNA: TGTGCCAGCAGCTTGGGACAGGGTGAAGGGGAGACCCAGTACTTC. Its translation: CASSLGQGEGETQYF.